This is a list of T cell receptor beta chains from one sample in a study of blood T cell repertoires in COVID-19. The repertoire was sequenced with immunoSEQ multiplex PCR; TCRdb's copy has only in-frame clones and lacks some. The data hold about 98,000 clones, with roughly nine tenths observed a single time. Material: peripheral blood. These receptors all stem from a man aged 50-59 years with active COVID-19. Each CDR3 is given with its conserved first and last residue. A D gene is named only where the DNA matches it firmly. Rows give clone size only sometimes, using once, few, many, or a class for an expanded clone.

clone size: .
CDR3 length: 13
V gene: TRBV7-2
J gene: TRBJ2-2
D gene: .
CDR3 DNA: TGTGCCAGCAGCCCCCGGGGTGCCGGGGAGCTGTTTTTT
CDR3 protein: CASSPRGAGELFF

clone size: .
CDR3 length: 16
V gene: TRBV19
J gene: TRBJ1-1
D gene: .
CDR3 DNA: TGTGCCAGTAGTCCTCGAGGACTCAATCTGGGCACTGAAGCTTTCTTT
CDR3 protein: CASSPRGLNLGTEAFF

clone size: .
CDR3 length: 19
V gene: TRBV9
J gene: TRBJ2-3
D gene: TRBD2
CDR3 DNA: TGTGCCAGCAGCTGGGGGAGCGGGGGGGCCTCAACGGGCACAGATACGCAGTATTTT
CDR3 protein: CASSWGSGGASTGTDTQYF

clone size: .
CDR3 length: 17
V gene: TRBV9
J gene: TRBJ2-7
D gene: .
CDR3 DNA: TGTGCCAGCAGCAACCAGGAGAGGGCCACTGTCTCCTACGAGCAGTACTTC
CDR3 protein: CASSNQERATVSYEQYF

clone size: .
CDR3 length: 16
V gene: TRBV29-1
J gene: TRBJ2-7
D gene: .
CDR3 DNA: TGCAGCGTTGAGACTTCTTCTGGCAGAGTTACCTACGAGCAGTACTTC
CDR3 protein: CSVETSSGRVTYEQYF

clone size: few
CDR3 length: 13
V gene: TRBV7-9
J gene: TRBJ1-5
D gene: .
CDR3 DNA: TGTGCCAGCAGCCCCGGGGGCAATCAGCCCCAGCATTTT
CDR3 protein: CASSPGGNQPQHF

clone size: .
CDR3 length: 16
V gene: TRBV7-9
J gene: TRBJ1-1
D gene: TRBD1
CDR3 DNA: TGTGCCAGCAGCTCCCGTTTCAGGACAGGGAACACTGAAGCTTTCTTT
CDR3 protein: CASSSRFRTGNTEAFF

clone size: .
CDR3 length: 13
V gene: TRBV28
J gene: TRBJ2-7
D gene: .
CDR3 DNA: TGTGCCAGCAGTTTATTACAGGGTGACGAGCAGTACTTC
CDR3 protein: CASSLLQGDEQYF

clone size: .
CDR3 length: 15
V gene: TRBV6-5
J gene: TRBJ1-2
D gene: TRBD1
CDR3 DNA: TGTGCCAGCAGCCCCCTGGGACAGGGGGGCTATGGCTACACCTTC
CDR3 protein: CASSPLGQGGYGYTF

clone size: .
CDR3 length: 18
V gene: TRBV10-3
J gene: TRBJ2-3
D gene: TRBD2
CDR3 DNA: TGTGCCATCAGTGATGGGCCCAGACTAGCATCGGGCACAGATACGCAGTATTTT
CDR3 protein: CAISDGPRLASGTDTQYF

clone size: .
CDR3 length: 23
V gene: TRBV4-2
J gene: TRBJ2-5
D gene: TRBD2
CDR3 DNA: TGTGCCAGCAGCCAAGTAAAATTACTGACTAGCGGGGGGACAAGTTTAGGGGTGGAGACCCAGTACTTC
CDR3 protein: CASSQVKLLTSGGTSLGVETQYF

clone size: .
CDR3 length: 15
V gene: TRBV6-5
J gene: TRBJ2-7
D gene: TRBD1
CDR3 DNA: TGTGCCAGCAGTTACGCCGGGACAGCCCCTTACGAGCAGTACTTC
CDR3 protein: CASSYAGTAPYEQYF

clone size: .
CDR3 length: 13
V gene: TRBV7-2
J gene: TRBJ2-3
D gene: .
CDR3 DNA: TGTGCCAGCAGCTTAGGTCTCGAGTTGACGCAGTATTTT
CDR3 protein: CASSLGLELTQYF

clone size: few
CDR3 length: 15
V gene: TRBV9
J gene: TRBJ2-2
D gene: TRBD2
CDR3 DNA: TGTGCCAGCCAGGGAGGGACCCCAGGGACCGGGGAGCTGTTTTTT
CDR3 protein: CASQGGTPGTGELFF

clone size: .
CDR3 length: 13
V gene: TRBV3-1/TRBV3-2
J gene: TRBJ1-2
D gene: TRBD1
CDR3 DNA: TGTGCCAGCAGCCAAGGACAGGGCAAGCGCAACACCTTC
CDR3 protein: CASSQGQGKRNTF

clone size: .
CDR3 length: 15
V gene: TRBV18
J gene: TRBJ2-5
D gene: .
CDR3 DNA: TGTGCCAGCTCCGTACAGGGTGGACTGCAAGAGACCCAGTACTTC
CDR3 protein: CASSVQGGLQETQYF

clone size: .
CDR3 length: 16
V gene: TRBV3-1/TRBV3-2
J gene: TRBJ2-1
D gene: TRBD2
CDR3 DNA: TGTGCCAGCAGTGGAGCGGGGGGGAGCTCCTACAATGAGCAGTTCTTC
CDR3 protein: CASSGAGGSSYNEQFF

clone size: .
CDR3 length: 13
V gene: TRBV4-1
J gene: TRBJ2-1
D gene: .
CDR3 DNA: TGCGCCAGCAGCCAAGATTACACCGCTGAGCAGTTCTTC
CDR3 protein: CASSQDYTAEQFF

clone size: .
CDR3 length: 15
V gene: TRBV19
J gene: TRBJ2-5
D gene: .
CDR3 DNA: TGTGCCAGTAGTAGACAGTTTTGGGGGCAGAAGACCCAGTACTTC
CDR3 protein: CASSRQFWGQKTQYF

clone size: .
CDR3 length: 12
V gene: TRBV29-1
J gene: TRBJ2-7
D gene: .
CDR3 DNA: TGCAGCGTGGGGCAACAGGGCTACGAGCAGTACTTC
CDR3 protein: CSVGQQGYEQYF

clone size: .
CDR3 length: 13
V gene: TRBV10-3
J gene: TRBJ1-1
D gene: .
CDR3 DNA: TGTGCCATCAGTGACTCGGGGGATACTGAAGCTTTCTTT
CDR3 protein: CAISDSGDTEAFF

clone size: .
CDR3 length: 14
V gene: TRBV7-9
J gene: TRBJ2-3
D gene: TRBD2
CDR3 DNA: TGTGCCAGCAGCTTAGCCGGGGGGACAGATACGCAGTATTTT
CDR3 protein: CASSLAGGTDTQYF

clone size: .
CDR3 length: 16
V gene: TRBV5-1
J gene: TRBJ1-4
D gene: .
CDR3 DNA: TGCGCCAGCAGCCATAGCCGGGGGGGAGAAGGTGAAAAACTGTTTTTT
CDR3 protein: CASSHSRGGEGEKLFF

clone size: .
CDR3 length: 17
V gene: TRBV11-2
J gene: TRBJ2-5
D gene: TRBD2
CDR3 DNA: TGTGCCAGCAGCTTAGGGCTAGCGGGGGCGAGGACGGAGACCCAGTACTTC
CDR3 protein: CASSLGLAGARTETQYF

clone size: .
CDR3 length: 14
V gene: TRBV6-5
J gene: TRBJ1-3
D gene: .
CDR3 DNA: TGTGCCAGCAGCGGGACAAGCTCTGGAAACACCATATATTTT
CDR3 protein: CASSGTSSGNTIYF

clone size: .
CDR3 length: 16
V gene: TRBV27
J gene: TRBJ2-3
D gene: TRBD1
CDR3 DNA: TGTGCCAGCAGTTTGCGTGGGACAGATAGCACAGATACGCAGTATTTT
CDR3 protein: CASSLRGTDSTDTQYF

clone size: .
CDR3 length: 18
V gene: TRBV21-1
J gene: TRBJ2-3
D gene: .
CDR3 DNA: TGTGCCAGCAGCAAAGCGCGGACTAGCGGGGGGGCAGGTGATACGCAGTATTTT
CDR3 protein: CASSKARTSGGAGDTQYF

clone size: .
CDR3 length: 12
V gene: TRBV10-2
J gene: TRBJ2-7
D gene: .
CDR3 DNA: TGCGCCAGCAGACAGGGTCCCCACGAGCAGTACTTC
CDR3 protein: CASRQGPHEQYF

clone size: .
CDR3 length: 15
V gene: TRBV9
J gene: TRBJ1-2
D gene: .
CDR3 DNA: TGTGCCAGCAGCGTAGATTCGGGTATTGTCTATGGCTACACCTTC
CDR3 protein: CASSVDSGIVYGYTF

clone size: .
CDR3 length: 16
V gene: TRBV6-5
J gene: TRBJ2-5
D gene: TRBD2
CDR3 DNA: TGTGCCAGCAGTTACAGGACTAGCGGGGGCCAAGAGACCCAGTACTTC
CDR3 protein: CASSYRTSGGQETQYF

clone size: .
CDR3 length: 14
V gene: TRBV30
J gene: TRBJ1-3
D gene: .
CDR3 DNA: TGTGCCTGGAGCCAAGGGGGCTCTGGAAACACCATATATTTT
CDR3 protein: CAWSQGGSGNTIYF

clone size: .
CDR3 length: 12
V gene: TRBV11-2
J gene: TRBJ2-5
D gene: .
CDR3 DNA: TGTGCCAGCGCTCTACCACCGAAGACCCAGTACTTC
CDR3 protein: CASALPPKTQYF

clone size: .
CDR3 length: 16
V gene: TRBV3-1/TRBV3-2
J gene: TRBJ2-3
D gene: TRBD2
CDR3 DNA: TGTGCCAGCAGCTTACGACTAGCGGGGTCCGGCGGTACGCAGTATTTT
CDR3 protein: CASSLRLAGSGGTQYF

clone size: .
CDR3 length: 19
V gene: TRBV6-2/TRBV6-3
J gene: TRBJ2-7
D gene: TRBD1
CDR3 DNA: TGTGCCAGCAGTTACTTCTGGTCGCCTGGGACAGTGCTCTCCTACGAGCAGTACTTC
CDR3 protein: CASSYFWSPGTVLSYEQYF

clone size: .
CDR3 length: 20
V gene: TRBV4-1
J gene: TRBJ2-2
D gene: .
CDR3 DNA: TGCGCCAGCAGCCAAGATTTAATTATGGGGGGGCAAAGGAACACCGGGGAGCTGTTTTTT
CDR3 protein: CASSQDLIMGGQRNTGELFF

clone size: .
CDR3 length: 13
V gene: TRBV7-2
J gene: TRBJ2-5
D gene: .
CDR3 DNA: TGTGCCAGCAGCTTCAGGTTTCGGGAGACCCAGTACTTC
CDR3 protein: CASSFRFRETQYF

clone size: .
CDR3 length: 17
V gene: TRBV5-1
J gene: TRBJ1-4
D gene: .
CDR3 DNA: TGCGCCAGCAGCTCAACTCTCCGTCGGACAGAGAGTGAAAAACTGTTTTTT
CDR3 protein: CASSSTLRRTESEKLFF

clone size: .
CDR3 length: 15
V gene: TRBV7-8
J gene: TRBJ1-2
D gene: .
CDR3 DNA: TGTGCCAGCAGGAGGGGCGGGGGGCAGGAATATGGCTACACCTTC
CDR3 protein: CASRRGGGQEYGYTF

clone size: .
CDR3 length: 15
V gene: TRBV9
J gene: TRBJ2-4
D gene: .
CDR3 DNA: TGTGCCAGCAGCGTAGAGGGTCTGGGAGGAAACATTCAGTACTTC
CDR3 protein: CASSVEGLGGNIQYF

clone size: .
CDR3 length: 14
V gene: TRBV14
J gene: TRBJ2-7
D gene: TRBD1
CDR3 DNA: TGTGCCAGCAGCCCTGGGACAGGGCGCTACGAGCAGTACTTC
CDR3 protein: CASSPGTGRYEQYF

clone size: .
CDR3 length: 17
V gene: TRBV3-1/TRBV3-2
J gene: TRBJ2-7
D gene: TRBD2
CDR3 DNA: TGTGCCAGCAGCCAGGCTAGCGGGGGGGCACGCCCCTACGAGCAGTACTTC
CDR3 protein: CASSQASGGARPYEQYF

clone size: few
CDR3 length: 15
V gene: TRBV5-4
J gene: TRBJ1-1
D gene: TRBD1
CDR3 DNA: TGTGCCAGCAGCGGAGGGACAGGAGGGAACACTGAAGCTTTCTTT
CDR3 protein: CASSGGTGGNTEAFF

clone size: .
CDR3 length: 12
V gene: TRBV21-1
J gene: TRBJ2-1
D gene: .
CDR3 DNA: TGTGCCAGCAGCCATCAGCGGGGGGGGCAGTTCTTC
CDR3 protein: CASSHQRGGQFF

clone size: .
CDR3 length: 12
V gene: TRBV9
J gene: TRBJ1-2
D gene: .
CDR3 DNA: TGTGCCAGCAGCCCCCCATTGGGGGCCTCCGTCTTC
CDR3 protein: CASSPPLGASVF

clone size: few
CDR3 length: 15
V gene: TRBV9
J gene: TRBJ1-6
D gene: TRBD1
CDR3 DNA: TGTGCCAGCAGCGTAGGGGACAGGCCAAATTCACCCCTCCACTTT
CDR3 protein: CASSVGDRPNSPLHF

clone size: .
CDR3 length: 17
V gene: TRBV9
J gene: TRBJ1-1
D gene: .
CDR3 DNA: TGTGCCAGCAGCCGCCCAAGAGGGCTTCTGGGGAACACTGAAGCTTTCTTT
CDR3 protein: CASSRPRGLLGNTEAFF

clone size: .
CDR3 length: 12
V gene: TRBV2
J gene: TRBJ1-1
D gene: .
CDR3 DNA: TGTGCCAGCGGCCCGACGGGAACTGAAGCTTTCTTT
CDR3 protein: CASGPTGTEAFF

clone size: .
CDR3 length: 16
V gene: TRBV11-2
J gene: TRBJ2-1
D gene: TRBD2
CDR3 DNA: TGTGCCAGCAGCTTAGCCCGGAGCGGGGCAAACAATGAGCAGTTCTTC
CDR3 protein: CASSLARSGANNEQFF

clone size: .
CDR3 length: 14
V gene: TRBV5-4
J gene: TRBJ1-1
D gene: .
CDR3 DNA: TGTGCCAGCAGCGGGCTAACAGGGACAACTGAAGCTTTCTTT
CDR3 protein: CASSGLTGTTEAFF

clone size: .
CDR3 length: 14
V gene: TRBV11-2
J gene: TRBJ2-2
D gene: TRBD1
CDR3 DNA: TGTGCCAGCAGCCGGGACAGTGACACCGGGGAGCTGTTTTTT
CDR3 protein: CASSRDSDTGELFF

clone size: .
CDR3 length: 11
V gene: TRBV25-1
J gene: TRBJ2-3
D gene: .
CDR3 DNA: TGTGCCAGCACACTCACAGATACGCAGTATTTT
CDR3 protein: CASTLTDTQYF

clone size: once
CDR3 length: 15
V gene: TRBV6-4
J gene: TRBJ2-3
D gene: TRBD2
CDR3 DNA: TGTGCCAGCAGTGAAAGCGGGGGGGACACAGATACGCAGTATTTT
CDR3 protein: CASSESGGDTDTQYF

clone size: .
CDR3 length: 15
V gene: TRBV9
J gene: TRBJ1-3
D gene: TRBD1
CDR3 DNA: TGTGCCAGCAGCGCGGGACAGACAACCGGAAACACCATATATTTT
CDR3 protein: CASSAGQTTGNTIYF

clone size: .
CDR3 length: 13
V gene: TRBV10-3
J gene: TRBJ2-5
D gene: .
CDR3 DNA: TGTGCCACCACTACTAGCCTCCAAGAGACCCAGTACTTC
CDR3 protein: CATTTSLQETQYF